These 30 T cell receptor beta chains were sequenced from one sample in a study. TCRdb's copy holds only in-frame clones and misses some; the assay was immunoSEQ multiplex PCR. The repertoire consists of 60,000 to 85,000 clones, with about 94% occurring once and the leading ten covering less than 4.5%. Sequencing input: PBMCs. The receptors originated from a middle-aged man with rheumatoid arthritis.

The genes are TRBV3-1 (or the pseudogene TRBV3-2) and TRBJ1-4; perhaps TRBD1 as D (6 bases). The CDR3 extends over 15 amino acids. V was cut by 4 bases and J by 0 bases, with 9 bases left in between. The germline V gene encodes CDR1 LGHDT and CDR2 YNNKEL (reference sequence). Written as DNA, the CDR3 is TGTGCCAGCAGCCGACAGGCTCCAACTAATGAAAAACTGTTTTTT. This encodes CASSRQAPTNEKLFF.

The rearrangement uses TRBV7-9 and TRBJ1-6, with D possibly matching TRBD1 (6 bases). CDR3 length: 17 amino acids. Germline assignment: CDR1 SEHNR and CDR2 FQNEAQ (reference sequence). V gave up 2 bases and J gave up 14 bases, with 25 bases separating them. CDR3 nucleotide sequence: TGTGCCAGCAGCTTACTTACCGGGACACCAGGAAAGGAAACCCTCCACTTT. This encodes CASSLLTGTPGKETLHF.

The rearrangement joins TRBV7-9 to TRBJ2-3; 11 positions match TRBD2. Germline V gene data show CDR1 as SEHNR and CDR2 as FQNEAQ (reference sequence). The V segment lost 5 bases and the J segment 2 bases; nucleotides outside the gene matches: 9. The CDR3 is 17 amino acids. The CDR3 loop reads CASSRTLAGGYTDTQYF. CDR3 DNA: TGTGCCAGCAGCCGAACTCTAGCGGGAGGTTACACAGATACGCAGTATTTT.

The chain couples TRBV5-5 to TRBJ2-7, with D perhaps matching TRBD1 or TRBD2 (5 bases each). From germline, CDR1 is SGHKS and CDR2 YYEKEE (reference sequence). CDR3 length: 13 residues. The ends were cut back, 6 bases at V and 0 bases at J, with 10 bases in the middle. The CDR3 DNA reads TGTGCCAGCACGGGGCATCTCTCCTACGAGCAGTACTTC. Translating gives CASTGHLSYEQYF.

The genes are TRBV27 and TRBJ1-1, with a tentative D call TRBD1 (6 bases). CDR3 size: 14 residues. V lost 5 bases to trimming and J lost 8 bases, with 18 bases between them. CDR1 is MNHEY, CDR2 SMNVEV, per germline (reference sequence). Here the CDR3 DNA reads TGTGCCAGCAGTAAATTGGGGGCGGGGAGGGAAGCTTTCTTT. Residues: CASSKLGAGREAFF.

The chain uses TRBV6-4 and TRBJ2-1; 11 bases are a match to TRBD1. This CDR3 spans 15 amino acids. Looked up from germline, CDR1 is MRHNA and CDR2 is SNTAGT. Trimming took 5 bases from V and 6 from J; bases not matched to a gene: 6. The CDR3 here is CASSNTGTGGNEQFF. The CDR3 DNA is TGTGCCAGCAGTAACACGGGGACAGGGGGCAATGAGCAGTTCTTC.

The chain couples TRBV3-1 (or the pseudogene TRBV3-2) to TRBJ2-3; 8 nucleotides agree with TRBD2. This CDR3 spans 16 amino acids. V shed 4 bases and J 5 bases; nucleotides not matched to a gene: 11. CDR1 is LGHDT, CDR2 YNNKEL, per germline (reference sequence). In DNA, the CDR3 is TGTGCCAGCAGCCCTCTAGGACCGGCGGGGGGAGATACGCAGTATTTT. It codes for CASSPLGPAGGDTQYF.

In DNA form, the CDR3 reads TGTGCCAGCAGCCCCGGGACAGTTGGAAACACCATATATTTT. This codes for CASSPGTVGNTIYF. This chain links TRBV5-6 with TRBJ1-3; 7 bases are a match to TRBD1. This CDR3 is built from 14 residues. Germline CDR1 and CDR2: SGHDT and YYEEEE. Trimming cost V 4 bases and J 3 bases; bases outside gene matches: 4.

The chain has TRBV11-2 and TRBJ2-3; 12 nucleotides match TRBD2. Losses at the gene ends were 5 bases for V and 1 base for J; bases not matched to a gene: 4. CDR1 is SGHAT, CDR2 FQNNGV, per germline. The CDR3 runs to 16 residues. In nucleotides, the CDR3 is TGTGCCAGCAGCACCAGACTAGCGGGGGGCACAGATACGCAGTATTTT. Amino acids: CASSTRLAGGTDTQYF.

The chain has TRBV18 and TRBJ2-7; 8 bases map to TRBD1. The CDR3 extends over 15 amino acids. V shed 5 bases, J shed 2 bases, and the junction held 8 bases outside the gene matches. From germline, CDR1 is KGHSH and CDR2 LQKENI. CDR3 DNA: TGTGCCAGCTCAGATATGGCAGGGGGCCCCTACGAGCAGTACTTC. Translation gives CASSDMAGGPYEQYF.

This clone showed up just once. This chain links TRBV6-6 with TRBJ2-6, with D possibly TRBD1 on 5 matching bases. Deletions cut 2 bases from V and 3 bases from J, with 8 bases between. The CDR3 runs to 15 residues. CDR1 is MNHNY and CDR2 is SVGAGI in the germline V gene (reference sequence). The CDR3 here is CASSYNQGGANVLTF. The CDR3, as DNA: TGTGCCAGCAGTTACAATCAGGGTGGGGCCAACGTCCTGACTTTC.

The V gene is TRBV2, the J gene TRBJ1-1; 11 nucleotides match TRBD1. This CDR3 has 14 amino acids. V lost 7 bases, J lost 3 bases, and 4 bases stayed unmatched. The germline V gene has CDR1 SNHLY and CDR2 FYNNEI. This chain's CDR3 is CASKRGQGDTEAFF. The CDR3 nucleotides are TGTGCCAGCAAACGGGGACAGGGGGACACTGAAGCTTTCTTT.

The chain recombines TRBV12-5 with TRBJ1-1; TRBD1 matches 7 bases. Trimming removed 5 bases from V and 10 bases from J; junction bases left unmatched: 16. The CDR3 is 15 amino acids. The V gene's germline CDR1 is LGHNT and CDR2 FRNRAP. CDR3 in DNA: TGTGCTAGTGGTACGGGGGACAGTCACCGATGGGGAGCTTTCTTT. This gives the protein CASGTGDSHRWGAFF. Using reference TRBV12-5 and TRBJ1-1 for the parts outside the CDR3, the full variable domain is DARVTQTPRHKVTEMGQEVTMRCQPILGHNTVFWYRQTMMQGLELLAYFRNRAPLDDSGMPKDRFSAEMPDATLATLKIQPSEPRDSAVYFCASGTGDSHRWGAFFGQGTRLTVV.

The chain has TRBV18 and TRBJ1-2; tentative D call: TRBD1 (6 bases). The germline V gene encodes CDR1 KGHSH and CDR2 LQKENI. The ends were cut back, 3 bases at V and 5 bases at J, with 16 bases in the middle. This CDR3 has 15 residues. The CDR3 nucleotides are TGTGCCAGCTCACCGGGCAGGGGAGTTGGATATGGCTACACCTTC. As protein: CASSPGRGVGYGYTF.

The chain's CDR3 is CAWRNTRSNSPLHF. CDR3 bases: TGTGCCTGGAGAAACACCCGAAGTAATTCACCCCTCCACTTT. The chain links TRBV30 to TRBJ1-6; D is unclear. Per germline, CDR1 GTSNPN and CDR2 SVGIG (reference sequence). Deletions cut 3 bases from V and 6 bases from J, with 12 bases between. The CDR3 runs 14 residues.

The gene calls are TRBV7-3 and TRBJ2-2; 8 positions agree with TRBD2. V lost 5 bases and J lost 2; bases outside the gene matches: 4. The CDR3 covers 15 residues. The germline CDR1 and CDR2 sequences are SGHTA and FQGTGA. The CDR3 loop reads CASSISGTNTGELFF. CDR3 DNA sequence: TGTGCCAGCAGCATTAGCGGGACTAACACCGGGGAGCTGTTTTTT.

This rearrangement joins TRBV19 to TRBJ1-1, with 8 bases aligning to TRBD1. The CDR3 has 15 residues. CDR1 and CDR2 from the germline V gene are LNHDA and SQIVND (reference sequence). The ends lost 4 bases at V and 4 bases at J; junction bases unmatched: 8. CDR3 protein: CASSTGGISRTEAFF. The CDR3, as DNA: TGTGCCAGTAGTACAGGGGGCATAAGTCGCACTGAAGCTTTCTTT.

The chain joins TRBV7-9 to TRBJ1-2; no clear D. Germline-derived CDR1 and CDR2 are SEHNR and FQNEAQ (reference sequence). V lost 0 bases and J lost 8, with 16 bases in between. The CDR3 runs 15 residues. The CDR3 is CASSLAMASVDGYTF. The DNA for the CDR3 is TGTGCCAGCAGCTTAGCGATGGCGTCAGTCGACGGCTACACCTTC.

The chain joins TRBV7-2 to TRBJ2-7; D gene uncertain. This CDR3 spans 14 amino acids. Germline-derived CDR1 and CDR2 are SGHTA and FQGNSA. Deletions cut 0 bases from V and 1 base from J, with 7 bases between. CDR3 nucleotide sequence: TGTGCCAGCAGCTTAGCAATAAATTCCTACGAGCAGTACTTC. Translation: CASSLAINSYEQYF.

This clone has a single count. The chain joins TRBV6-5 to TRBJ1-5, with 10 nucleotides matching TRBD1. CDR1 is MNHEY and CDR2 is SVGAGI in the germline V gene. With 5 bases clipped from V and 7 bases from J, the junction kept 5 bases outside the gene matches. The CDR3 is 14 residues long. The CDR3 coding sequence is TGTGCCAGCAGTCCGGACAGGGGGAGGCAGCCCCAGCATTTT. Its protein product is CASSPDRGRQPQHF.

The chain combines TRBV9 with TRBJ2-1, with D possibly matching TRBD2 (5 bases). The CDR3 length is 13 residues. The V end was cut by 3 bases, the J end by 5 bases, with 9 bases between. In germline, CDR1 is SGDLS, CDR2 YYNGEE. The CDR3 bases are TGTGCCAGCAGCGAAGCGGTAAACAATGAGCAGTTCTTC. This gives the protein CASSEAVNNEQFF.

V is TRBV7-9 and J is TRBJ2-5; D is unresolved. CDR3 length: 14 amino acids. With 0 bases removed from V and 7 bases from J, the gap between germline ends came to 12 bases. Germline V lookup: CDR1 SEHNR, CDR2 FQNEAQ (reference sequence). The CDR3 region is CASSLAQGFGTQYF. Written as DNA, the CDR3 is TGTGCCAGCAGCTTAGCGCAAGGCTTTGGGACCCAGTACTTC.

The rearrangement uses TRBV11-1 and TRBJ2-1; D is ambiguous. Germline-derived CDR1 and CDR2 are SGHAT and FQDESV (reference sequence). V dropped 6 bases and J dropped 4 bases, with 16 bases sitting between them. The CDR3 extends over 15 amino acids. The CDR3 nucleotides are TGTGCCAGCAGTTTGAGCCCTCAGAGGTACAATGAGCAGTTCTTC. Translating it yields CASSLSPQRYNEQFF. Using reference TRBV11-1 and TRBJ2-1 for the parts outside the CDR3, the full variable domain is EAEVAQSPRYKITEKSQAVAFWCDPISGHATLYWYRQILGQGPELLVQFQDESVVDDSQLPKDRFSAERLKGVDSTLKIQPAELGDSAMYLCASSLSPQRYNEQFFGPGTRLTVL.

The chain is built from TRBV11-2 and TRBJ2-3, with D hard to call. CDR3 size: 16 residues. The ends were cut back, 2 bases at V and 2 bases at J, with 14 bases in the middle. CDR1 is SGHAT and CDR2 is FQNNGV in the germline V gene. This CDR3 is CASSLIKPANTDTQYF. DNA of the CDR3: TGTGCCAGCAGCTTAATAAAACCAGCGAACACAGATACGCAGTATTTT.

The chain combines TRBV9 with TRBJ1-1, with D maybe TRBD1 (6 bases). Trimming pared 4 bases from V and 6 bases from J, leaving 19 bases between. The CDR3 contains 15 residues. The V gene's germline CDR1 is SGDLS and CDR2 YYNGEE. The CDR3 sequence: CASSSYDGQHSEAFF. CDR3 DNA sequence: TGTGCCAGCAGCTCCTACGACGGACAGCACTCTGAAGCTTTCTTT.

The chain employs TRBV9 and TRBJ2-7; D unclear. The V end was cut by 0 bases, the J end by 10 bases, with 17 bases between. Looked up from germline, CDR1 is SGDLS and CDR2 is YYNGEE. CDR3 length: 14 amino acids. The CDR3 here is CASSVATDSSRQYF. CDR3 in DNA: TGTGCCAGCAGCGTAGCTACCGATTCGTCAAGACAGTACTTC.

The chain combines TRBV24-1 with TRBJ2-5; TRBD1 aligns across 10 bases. Trimming took 7 bases from V and 5 from J; bases not matched to a gene: 12. CDR3 length equals 16 residues. Germline CDR1 KGHDR, CDR2 SFDVKD. Written as DNA, the CDR3 is TGTGCCACCAGCGCGAAGACAGGGGGCCTTGGGGAGACCCAGTACTTC. As protein: CATSAKTGGLGETQYF.

This chain uses TRBV24-1 with TRBJ2-1, with D possibly being TRBD1 (6 bases). There are 14 residues in the CDR3. V gave up 7 bases and J gave up 9 bases, with 18 bases separating them. The germline gives CDR1 KGHDR, CDR2 SFDVKD. The CDR3 DNA reads as TGTGCCACCAGCCTGACAGGCCGCCTGACTGAGCAGTTCTTC. Its protein product is CATSLTGRLTEQFF.

The CDR3 DNA sequence: TGTGCTAGTGGTTTGAACTTTGATCAGCCCCAGCATTTT. Translation gives CASGLNFDQPQHF. The genes are TRBV12-5 and TRBJ1-5; D gene ambiguous. V was shortened by 2 bases and J by 5 bases, with 7 bases between the two germline ends. CDR3 length: 13 amino acids. CDR1 and CDR2 from the germline V gene are LGHNT and FRNRAP.

The chain employs TRBV28 and TRBJ2-7, with unresolved D. CDR3 length: 15 amino acids. Germline values: CDR1 MDHEN, CDR2 SYDVKM. V was cut by 3 bases and J by 0 bases, with 12 bases left in between. In nucleotides, the CDR3 is TGTGCCAGCAGTTTCGGCAGCGACGGCTCCTACGAGCAGTACTTC. Protein: CASSFGSDGSYEQYF.